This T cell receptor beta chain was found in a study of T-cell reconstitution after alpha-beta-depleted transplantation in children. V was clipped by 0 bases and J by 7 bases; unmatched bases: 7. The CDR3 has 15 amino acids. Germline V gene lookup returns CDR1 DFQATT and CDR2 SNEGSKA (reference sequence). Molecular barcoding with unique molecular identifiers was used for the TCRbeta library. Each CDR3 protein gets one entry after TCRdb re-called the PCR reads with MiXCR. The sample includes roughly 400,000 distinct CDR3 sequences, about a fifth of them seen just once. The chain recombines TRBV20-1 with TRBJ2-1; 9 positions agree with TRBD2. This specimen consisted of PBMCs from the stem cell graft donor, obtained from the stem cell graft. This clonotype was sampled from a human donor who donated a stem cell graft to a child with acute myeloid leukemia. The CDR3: CSAREAGGRGNEQFF. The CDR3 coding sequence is TGCAGTGCTAGAGAAGCGGGAGGCAGAGGGAATGAGCAGTTCTTC.